This T cell receptor beta chain was obtained from a study of response to subunit inactivated influenza vaccine (dated by TCRdb to between 2018 and 2020). The study in broad terms: Deep quantitative T cell receptor repertoire profiling was used in the study to track responses to a trivalent subunit inactivated influenza vaccine.

Counted from cysteine to phenylalanine, this CDR3 has 14 amino acids. The DNA shown is the 42-base CDR3, in frame from base 1. V is cut by 0 bases and J by 1 base, and the space between the germline ends is 10 bases. The germline V gene encodes CDR1 DFQATT and CDR2 SNEGSKA (reference sequence). This clonotype has only a few counts. The target of this receptor is not known. No base quality values were provided; no much bigger clone lies one nucleotide off. What the authors observed across the whole study: The authors suggested that each seasonal influenza vaccination may recruit only a limited number of new T cells.

The library was obtained by RT-PCR. Sequencing took place on an Illumina HiSeq 2500. The public reads were quality trimmed at Q25 with fastp and then assembled into clones with MiXCR by TCRdb, keeping productive beta chains. Identical CDR3 proteins give one entry, which carries the most common genes and DNA. The sample records 400,000 to 650,000 distinct CDR3 sequences, roughly 7.6% of which are singletons. Of the sample, about 12% is held by the ten largest clones. The rearrangement combines TRBV20-1 with TRBJ2-7, with the identity of the D gene unclear. Source: PBMCs from blood, taken roughly 24 months after vaccination. This sequence was found in a man between 50 and 69 years old who received an inactivated influenza vaccine. Donor details come from another sample of the same person, matched by shared clones. The nucleotides are TGCAGTGCTAGAGATTATAAGGGATCCTACGAGCAGTACTTC. This translates into CSARDYKGSYEQYF.